The next 4 T cell receptor beta chains were all read from a single sample in a study of cytomegalovirus exposure and HLA in healthy donors. PCR used 60 Vbeta primers and 13 Jbeta primers. Method: immunoSEQ multiplex PCR; TCRdb's copy keeps in-frame clones and lacks some. The repertoire holds around 130,000 clones, with around three quarters as singletons. The sample was PBMCs. The receptors stem from a man aged 18 to 30 in good health and CMV-seropositive.

The J gene is TRBJ1-1, the V gene TRBV6-1, with no clear D. Trimming removed 6 bases from V and 4 bases from J, with 12 bases in between. Germline CDR1 reads MNHNS; CDR2 reads SASEGT. CDR3 length: 13 residues. The CDR3 sequence: CASREGEITEAFF. CDR3 in DNA: TGTGCCAGCAGGGAGGGCGAGATCACTGAAGCTTTCTTT.

The V gene is TRBV21-1, the J gene TRBJ1-5; the tabulated D call, TRBD1, remains unverified against the DNA. TRBV21-1 is labeled a pseudogene. The CDR3 runs to 16 residues. The chain's CDR3 is CASSPTRTGEDQPQHF. CDR3 DNA: TGTGCCAGCAGCCCTACTCGGACAGGGGAGGATCAGCCCCAGCATTTT.

CDR3 in DNA: TGTGCCAGCAGTTGGACAGGGCAAGCGCCCCAGCATTTT. It encodes CASSWTGQAPQHF. This rearrangement joins TRBV6-5 to TRBJ1-5; the match to TRBD1 covers 8 bases. The CDR3 runs 13 residues. The V gene's germline CDR1 is MNHEY and CDR2 SVGAGI. The trim removed 4 bases at V and 9 bases at J, leaving 5 bases unmatched.

The rearrangement joins TRBV2 to TRBJ2-1; 10 positions match TRBD2. The CDR3 extends over 15 amino acids. Trimming removed 3 bases from V and 4 bases from J; junction bases left unmatched: 3. Germline V gene lookup returns CDR1 SNHLY and CDR2 FYNNEI. This CDR3 reads CASSDLAGVYNEQFF. The CDR3 DNA reads TGTGCCAGCAGTGACCTAGCGGGAGTTTACAATGAGCAGTTCTTC.